This is a list of T cell receptor beta chains from one sample in a study of T cell changes during pregnancy in multiple sclerosis. Generated by immunoSEQ multiplex PCR, the TCRdb table keeps only in-frame clones and is missing some. The sample consists of 40,000 to 55,000 clones, 85% to 95% of them appearing once. The sample was CD4+ T cells from peripheral blood mononuclear cells, taken in the second trimester of pregnancy. The receptors come from a female donor with multiple sclerosis, enrolled in a pregnancy study. Each CDR3 is given with its conserved first and last residue. Each record gives: CDR3 DNA, CDR3 protein, D gene, clone size, V gene, J gene. A D gene is named only where the DNA matches it firmly. The listing skips clone size in some rows; elsewhere it reads once, few, many or a size class.

TGTGCCAGCGGCGCCACAGGCGATCATGGCTACACCTTC	CASGATGDHGYTF	.	.	TRBV7-2	TRBJ1-2
TGTGCCAGCAGCGCGGGGGCAGGGGGCTACACTGAAGCTTTCTTT	CASSAGAGGYTEAFF	TRBD1	.	TRBV11-2	TRBJ1-1
TGTGCCAGCAGTTTTGTCCCCGGGAATGAGCAGTTCTTC	CASSFVPGNEQFF	.	once	TRBV6-5	TRBJ2-1
TGTGCCAGCTCCGGAGGACTAGCGGCCTACAATGAGCAGTTCTTC	CASSGGLAAYNEQFF	TRBD2	.	TRBV6-6	TRBJ2-1
TGTGCCAGCAGCGTAGGGGGGGCGACAGGGCCATACAATGAGCAGTTCTTC	CASSVGGATGPYNEQFF	.	.	TRBV9	TRBJ2-1
TGTGCCAGCAGACGGGACAGGGGAAAGTACGAGCAGTACTTC	CASRRDRGKYEQYF	TRBD1	.	TRBV5-4	TRBJ2-7
TGTGCCAGCAGCTTAGGCGGACTGGTCGGGGATACGCAGTATTTT	CASSLGGLVGDTQYF	.	once	TRBV7-3	TRBJ2-3
TGTGCCAGCAGTCCGGACTTTCCTGGGGGGGGGACCCAGATTCAGCCCCAGCATTTT	CASSPDFPGGGTQIQPQHF	.	.	TRBV2	TRBJ1-5
TGTGCCAGCAGCTTAGAAGGGACAACCTCGAGGGAGCAGTACTTC	CASSLEGTTSREQYF	.	.	TRBV7-2	TRBJ2-7
TGCGTCTCCCGGAGAGACACTGAAGCTTTCTTT	CVSRRDTEAFF	.	.	TRBV5-1	TRBJ1-1
TGTGCCAGTAGTACGATCGGGATAACAGATACGCAGTATTTT	CASSTIGITDTQYF	.	.	TRBV19	TRBJ2-3
TGTGCCAGCAGTTACCGGGGGACAGGGACCTATGGCTACACCTTC	CASSYRGTGTYGYTF	TRBD1	few	TRBV6-5	TRBJ1-2
TGTGCCAGCAGCCCCAGCGGGAGCTACACCGGGGAGCTGTTTTTT	CASSPSGSYTGELFF	TRBD2	.	TRBV9	TRBJ2-2
TGTGCCAGCAGCGTAGGGTTAGCGGGGGGCAGGACAGATACGCAGTATTTT	CASSVGLAGGRTDTQYF	TRBD2	.	TRBV9	TRBJ2-3
TGTGCCACCCGGACAGATAGCTCACCCCTCCACTTT	CATRTDSSPLHF	.	.	TRBV15	TRBJ1-6